Below, one T cell receptor (beta chain) is given with its context. The sample belongs to a study of identical twins. The ends were cut back, 3 bases at V and 11 bases at J, with 10 bases in the middle. The CDR3 contains 11 residues. TCRdb analysed the 5' RACE reads with MiXCR anew, one entry per CDR3 protein. The sample yields about 890,000 distinct CDR3 sequences, 9% to 15% seen once. The same sample was also used in a study of yellow fever vaccine responses in identical twins.

The TCR sequence derives from a woman between 18 and 29 years old in good health. The sample consisted of PBMCs. The gene calls are TRBV12-3 or TRBV12-4 and TRBJ1-1, with D possibly matching TRBD1 (5 bases). CDR3 nucleotides: TGTGCCAGCAGTTTGGGGGTCCGCGCTTTCTTT. It specifies CASSLGVRAFF.